The sequence of this TCR beta chain was determined in a study of cytomegalovirus exposure and HLA in healthy donors. Study outcomes and limitations: In a later analysis, specific HLA alleles were associated with approximately 16,000 TCR beta sequences at a 0.05 false discovery rate.

The PCR employed 60 Vbeta primers together with 13 Jbeta primers. The data were produced by immunoSEQ multiplex PCR, yet TCRdb's version contains in-frame clones alone and is incomplete. The sample lists around 140,000 clones; roughly 70% were seen once. This clone was seen just once. Its target is unknown. This CDR3 contains 15 residues. CDR1 is SGHVS and CDR2 is FNYEAQ in the germline V gene. V lost 4 bases to trimming and J lost 2 bases; unmatched junction nucleotides: 8. The genes are TRBV7-6 and TRBJ2-7; 7 bases align to TRBD1. The receptor was isolated from a man aged 25 to 40 in good health and CMV-seronegative. The sequenced sample consisted of PBMCs. This chain's CDR3 is CASSSLSTGTYEQYF. CDR3 DNA sequence: TGTGCCAGCAGCTCTCTCTCGACAGGGACCTACGAGCAGTACTTC.